This TCR beta chain stems from a study of T cell changes during pregnancy in multiple sclerosis. The germline CDR1 and CDR2 sequences are LGHNA and YSLEER. V was trimmed by 1 base and J by 4 bases, leaving 8 bases between them. The CDR3 runs to 14 residues. Data came from immunoSEQ multiplex PCR; TCRdb stores just in-frame clones and leaves some out. The top ten clones hold less than 0.85% of a sample with around 110,000 clones, around 93% of them seen once. The receptor comes from a female donor in good health, enrolled as a control in a pregnancy study. Sequenced material: peripheral blood, taken in the third trimester of pregnancy. The chain uses TRBV4-3 and TRBJ1-3; D is undetermined. This CDR3 is CASSQGRSGNTIYF. CDR3 bases: TGCGCCAGCAGCCAAGGGAGATCCGGAAACACCATATATTTT.